Listed here are 27 T cell receptor beta chains from one sample, sequenced in a study of TIL therapy for anti-PD-1-resistant metastatic lung cancer. Time point reported: pre-treatment sample, taken before nivolumab and TIL therapy. Sequencing used immunoSEQ v3. The repertoire was sequenced with immunoSEQ multiplex PCR; TCRdb's copy has only in-frame clones and lacks some. The sample yields under 70,000 clones, over 75% seen once. This specimen consisted of blood, obtained at baseline. Source of these receptors: a person aged 25 to 79 with non-small cell lung cancer.

CDR3 amino acids: CASTTGSGIDGELFF. CDR3 DNA: TGTGCCAGTACCACGGGGAGCGGGATAGACGGGGAGCTGTTTTTT. This chain connects TRBV19 to TRBJ2-2, with 7 bases identical to TRBD2. The CDR3 is 15 amino acids. The V gene end was trimmed by 7 bases and the J gene end by 7 bases; junction bases not matched to a gene: 12. Per germline, CDR1 LNHDA and CDR2 SQIVND (reference sequence).

This chain links TRBV11-2 with TRBJ2-7; 8 bases are shared with TRBD1. This CDR3 region has 16 residues. J lost 1 base, V lost 5 bases, and 10 bases had no gene match. The V gene's germline CDR1 is SGHAT and CDR2 FQNNGV. The CDR3 coding sequence is TGTGCCAGCAGCCTTATTCCGGGGACAGGATCCTACGAGCAGTACTTC. It is translated as CASSLIPGTGSYEQYF.

This chain joins TRBV19 and TRBJ1-1; no firm D call. CDR3 length: 13 residues. Germline lookup yields CDR1 LNHDA and CDR2 SQIVND (reference sequence). With 3 bases removed from V and 3 bases from J, the gap between germline ends came to 8 bases. CDR3 in DNA: TGTGCCAGTAGTATGTTCGGGTACACTGAAGCTTTCTTT. Amino acids: CASSMFGYTEAFF.

V and J are TRBV4-1 and TRBJ1-1, with TRBD1 matching 8 bases. Germline trimming cut 1 base from V and 7 bases from J; bases unmatched to any gene: 11. This CDR3 is built from 16 residues. The germline V gene has CDR1 MGHRA and CDR2 YSYEKL. The CDR3 reads CASSQASQGAQNEAFF. The CDR3 nucleotides are TGCGCCAGCAGCCAAGCGTCCCAGGGGGCGCAAAATGAAGCTTTCTTT.

The V call is TRBV19, the J call TRBJ2-4; TRBD1 matches 8 bases. CDR3 length: 16 amino acids. V was pared by 4 bases and J by 3 bases, with 8 bases of the junction left unmatched. The germline gives CDR1 LNHDA, CDR2 SQIVND (reference sequence). The CDR3: CASSTRTGSGKNIQYF. CDR3 coding DNA: TGTGCCAGTAGTACCCGGACAGGGTCGGGCAAAAACATTCAGTACTTC.

The J gene is TRBJ2-1, the V gene TRBV7-3, with D tentatively TRBD1 or TRBD2 (6 bases each). The V gene's germline CDR1 is SGHTA and CDR2 FQGTGA. V lost 1 base, J lost 5 bases, and 12 bases lay in between. The CDR3 loop spans 15 amino acids. The CDR3 protein is CASSLRGALNNEQFF. CDR3 in DNA: TGTGCCAGCAGCTTAAGGGGGGCACTTAACAATGAGCAGTTCTTC.

The V gene is TRBV3-1 (or the pseudogene TRBV3-2), the J gene TRBJ1-1; D is possibly TRBD1 (5 bases). V dropped 1 base and J dropped 1 base, with 10 bases sitting between them. The V gene's germline CDR1 is LGHDT and CDR2 YNNKEL (reference sequence). This CDR3 has 15 residues. This CDR3 reads CASSQAGHTNTEAFF. CDR3 DNA sequence: TGTGCCAGCAGCCAAGCAGGACACACGAACACTGAAGCTTTCTTT.

The genes are TRBV5-1 and TRBJ1-5, with a tentative D call TRBD1 (6 bases). Germline V gives CDR1 SGHRS, CDR2 YFSETQ. The CDR3 has 14 amino acids. The germline V and J ends were trimmed by 4 bases and 0 bases, with 8 bases remaining between them. The CDR3 region is CASSPGDSNQPQHF. The CDR3 DNA is TGCGCCAGCAGCCCAGGGGATAGCAATCAGCCCCAGCATTTT. Combining the CDR3 with reference TRBV5-1 and TRBJ1-5 gives the whole variable domain KAGVTQTPRYLIKTRGQQVTLSCSPISGHRSVSWYQQTPGQGLQFLFEYFSETQRNKGNFPGRFSGRQFSNSRSEMNVSTLELGDSALYLCASSPGDSNQPQHFGDGTRLSIL.

The V and J genes are TRBV18 and TRBJ2-5, with 7 bases lining up with TRBD1. The germline CDR1 and CDR2 sequences are KGHSH and LQKENI. The CDR3 loop spans 16 amino acids. With V trimmed by 0 bases and J by 2 bases, 6 bases remained unmatched. Here the CDR3 reads CASSPPTGQRQETQYF. The CDR3 DNA follows: TGTGCCAGCTCACCACCGACGGGACAGCGACAAGAGACCCAGTACTTC.

The chain recombines TRBV24-1 with TRBJ2-7, with D maybe TRBD1 (6 bases). CDR1 and CDR2 from the germline V gene are KGHDR and SFDVKD. Trimming left V 9 bases short and J 3 bases short, with 14 bases between. The CDR3 contains 13 residues. The CDR3 nucleotides read TGTGCCACCGGGGGCAGGGTGATCTACGAGCAGTACTTC. Its translation: CATGGRVIYEQYF.

The V and J genes are TRBV27 and TRBJ1-4; D ambiguous. Trimming pared 6 bases from V and 7 bases from J, leaving 15 bases between. The germline CDR1 and CDR2 sequences are MNHEY and SMNVEV (reference sequence). The CDR3 has 14 residues. The CDR3 reads CASSLREVGEKLFF. The CDR3 region has the DNA TGTGCCAGCAGCCTCCGGGAAGTGGGTGAAAAACTGTTTTTT.

The J gene is TRBJ2-7, the V gene TRBV6-5; D not certain. CDR3 length: 13 amino acids. Germline V CDR1 and CDR2: MNHEY, SVGAGI. The V and J ends lost 2 bases and 0 bases respectively, with 5 bases between them. The CDR3 sequence: CASSYAHSYEQYF. The CDR3 DNA follows: TGTGCCAGCAGTTACGCCCACTCCTACGAGCAGTACTTC.

This clone was detected once. The chain couples TRBV27 to TRBJ1-6, with 9 bases fitting TRBD1. Unmatched junction bases numbered 11, after V lost 8 bases and J lost 9 bases. Germline loops: CDR1 MNHEY, CDR2 SMNVEV (reference sequence). The CDR3 has 15 amino acids. CDR3 bases: TGTGCCAGCTGCACACAGGGGGCGACGGGTTCACCCCTCCACTTT. It yields the protein CASCTQGATGSPLHF.

V gene TRBV7-9 combines with J gene TRBJ2-7, with 9 bases matching TRBD1. The length of the CDR3 is 16 residues. Germline loops: CDR1 SEHNR, CDR2 FQNEAQ (reference sequence). J was trimmed by 3 bases and V by 5 bases; bases with no gene match: 11. CDR3 region: CASSVSSGQGFYEQYF. The CDR3 region has the DNA TGTGCCAGCAGCGTTTCTTCGGGACAGGGTTTCTACGAGCAGTACTTC. The full variable domain, in which reference TRBV7-9 and TRBJ2-7 provide the parts outside the CDR3, is DTGVSQNPRHKITKRGQNVTFRCDPISEHNRLYWYRQTLGQGPEFLTYFQNEAQLEKSRLLSDRFSAERPKGSFSTLEIQRTEQGDSAMYLCASSVSSGQGFYEQYFGPGTRLTVT.

The chain links TRBV28 to TRBJ1-2; 8 bases map to TRBD1. The CDR3 contains 14 residues. Per the germline V gene, CDR1 is MDHEN and CDR2 is SYDVKM. The junction had 3 bases not matched to a gene; V was cut back by 3 bases and J by 3 bases. The CDR3 protein is CASSLPGGDYGYTF. DNA of the CDR3: TGTGCCAGCAGTTTGCCAGGGGGCGACTATGGCTACACCTTC.

The chain employs TRBV4-1 and TRBJ1-1; D unresolved. CDR3 size: 13 residues. CDR1 and CDR2 (germline): MGHRA, YSYEKL. Trimming cost V 4 bases and J 5 bases, with 11 bases left between them. CDR3 nucleotide sequence: TGCGCCAGCAGCCTCGGACGGTTGACTGAAGCTTTCTTT. Residues: CASSLGRLTEAFF.

This chain links TRBV29-1 with TRBJ1-2; D not resolved. V was clipped by 4 bases and J by 7 bases, with 16 bases between them. The germline V gene has CDR1 SQVTM and CDR2 ANQGSEA. CDR3 length: 13 residues. The chain's CDR3 is CSVGVLGQSGYTF. CDR3 nucleotide sequence: TGCAGCGTTGGAGTACTTGGGCAGTCTGGCTACACCTTC.

The CDR3 reads CASSALAVTGELFF. DNA of the CDR3: TGTGCCAGCAGCGCTCTAGCGGTCACCGGGGAGCTGTTTTTT. The chain employs TRBV5-8 and TRBJ2-2; 7 nucleotides match TRBD2. This CDR3 has 14 residues. In germline, CDR1 is SGHTS, CDR2 YDEGEE. V lost 4 bases and J lost 4; bases outside the gene matches: 4.

V gene TRBV19 combines with J gene TRBJ1-5, with a possible D match to TRBD1 (6 bases). Germline V lookup: CDR1 LNHDA, CDR2 SQIVND (reference sequence). Trimming shortened V by 3 bases and J by 0 bases, and 12 bases separated the two germline ends. The CDR3 loop spans 16 amino acids. The CDR3 DNA reads TGTGCCAGTAGTATGGACAGCCCTAATAGCAATCAGCCCCAGCATTTT. It specifies CASSMDSPNSNQPQHF. Combining the CDR3 with reference TRBV19 and TRBJ1-5 gives the whole variable domain DGGITQSPKYLFRKEGQNVTLSCEQNLNHDAMYWYRQDPGQGLRLIYYSQIVNDFQKGDIAEGYSVSREKKESFPLTVTSAQKNPTAFYLCASSMDSPNSNQPQHFGDGTRLSIL.

This rearrangement joins TRBV14 to TRBJ2-5; 9 nucleotides match TRBD1. Germline CDR1 is SGHDN and CDR2 is FVKESK. V shed 1 base and J 4 bases; nucleotides not matched to a gene: 4. The CDR3 spans 15 residues. The DNA for the CDR3 is TGTGCCAGCAGCCAAGTAACAGGGGGCGGAGAGACCCAGTACTTC. Protein sequence: CASSQVTGGGETQYF.

This clone was recorded once. This chain uses TRBV5-5 with TRBJ1-2, with D possibly matching TRBD1 (5 bases). The CDR3 loop spans 14 amino acids. V lost 0 bases to trimming and J lost 6 bases, with 12 bases between them. Germline V gene sequence: CDR1 SGHKS, CDR2 YYEKEE (reference sequence). The CDR3 here is CASSLVQGRNGYTF. The CDR3 nucleotides are TGTGCCAGCAGCTTGGTCCAGGGCCGTAATGGCTACACCTTC.

This sequence joins TRBV15 and TRBJ2-5; 13 bases fit TRBD2. V lost 0 bases and J lost 5; bases outside the gene matches: 15. Germline V CDR1 and CDR2: LNHNV, YYDKDF (reference sequence). CDR3 length equals 20 residues. The CDR3 DNA reads TGTGCCACCAGCAGAGACCCGGGACTAGCGGGACCAACCGGGTGGGAGACCCAGTACTTC. Residues: CATSRDPGLAGPTGWETQYF.

This chain links TRBV9 with TRBJ2-2; D call uncertain. Trimming took 2 bases from V and 1 from J, leaving 9 bases between them. From germline, CDR1 is SGDLS and CDR2 YYNGEE. The CDR3 is 15 residues long. The CDR3 sequence: CASSVRAGNTGELFF. CDR3 sequence (DNA): TGTGCCAGCAGCGTCCGGGCAGGGAACACCGGGGAGCTGTTTTTT.

The rearrangement joins TRBV20-1 to TRBJ1-3; 8 nucleotides line up with TRBD1. CDR1 and CDR2 from the germline V gene are DFQATT and SNEGSKA (reference sequence). With 3 bases clipped from V and 0 bases from J, the junction kept 1 base outside the gene matches. The CDR3 spans 14 residues. CDR3 sequence: CSASTGGSGNTIYF. DNA of the CDR3: TGCAGTGCTAGTACAGGGGGCTCTGGAAACACCATATATTTT.

This rearrangement joins TRBV7-3 to TRBJ2-2; D tentatively reads TRBD1 or TRBD2 (6 bases each). V gave up 6 bases and J gave up 0 bases, with 14 bases separating them. Per germline, CDR1 SGHTA and CDR2 FQGTGA. The CDR3 is made up of 16 amino acids. CDR3 coding DNA: TGTGCCAGCAGTCCCGGGGGCAGGTCGAACACCGGGGAGCTGTTTTTT. Translating gives CASSPGGRSNTGELFF.

This clone was observed a handful of times. The chain links TRBV5-1 to TRBJ1-1; 8 bases are shared with TRBD1. The CDR3 covers 15 residues. The V gene end was trimmed by 4 bases and the J gene end by 3 bases; junction bases not matched to a gene: 8. CDR1 and CDR2 from the germline V gene are SGHRS and YFSETQ. CDR3 residues: CASSPRQGADTEAFF. CDR3 coding DNA: TGCGCCAGCAGCCCAAGGCAGGGGGCTGACACTGAAGCTTTCTTT. The full variable domain, rest sourced from reference TRBV5-1 and TRBJ1-1, is KAGVTQTPRYLIKTRGQQVTLSCSPISGHRSVSWYQQTPGQGLQFLFEYFSETQRNKGNFPGRFSGRQFSNSRSEMNVSTLELGDSALYLCASSPRQGADTEAFFGQGTRLTVV.

V is TRBV9 and J is TRBJ1-3; D is unresolved. Per germline, CDR1 SGDLS and CDR2 YYNGEE. The CDR3 has 16 residues. V lost 0 bases, J lost 0 bases, and 10 bases lay in between. DNA of the CDR3: TGTGCCAGCAGCGTAGACAGAGAGAACTCTGGAAACACCATATATTTT. It codes for CASSVDRENSGNTIYF.